This is a list of T cell receptor beta chains from one sample in a study of spatial heterogeneity in lung cancer. From the 5' RACE reads, TCRdb called clonotypes with MiXCR, one entry per CDR3 protein. The sample includes fewer than 4,000 distinct CDR3 sequences, approximately 4.9% of them seen just once. The material sequenced was lung tumor tissue, taken at surgery. Source of these receptors: a female donor with early-stage non-small cell lung cancer. Each CDR3 is given with its conserved first and last residue. The order of the fields is D gene, CDR3 length, V gene, J gene, clone size, CDR3 DNA, CDR3 protein. A D gene is named only where the DNA matches it firmly. For some rows the clone size is stated as once, few or many, or as a class when expanded; others skip it.

D: .; length: 11; V: TRBV5-1; J: TRBJ2-5; size: medium-sized; DNA: TGCGCCAGCAGCTTAAAGGAGACCCAGTACTTC; CDR3: CASSLKETQYF
D: .; length: 15; V: TRBV28; J: TRBJ1-6; size: medium-sized; DNA: TGTGCCAGCAGTTTACCAGGCCGTTATAATTCACCCCTCCACTTT; CDR3: CASSLPGRYNSPLHF
D: .; length: 14; V: TRBV6-5; J: TRBJ1-1; size: medium-sized; DNA: TGTGCCAGCAGCCTCGAGCACCCTGACGCTGAAGCTTTCTTT; CDR3: CASSLEHPDAEAFF
D: .; length: 12; V: TRBV7-2; J: TRBJ1-2; size: medium-sized; DNA: TGTGCCAGCAGCCTCAGGACAGATAGCTACACCTTC; CDR3: CASSLRTDSYTF
D: .; length: 16; V: TRBV25-1; J: TRBJ1-2; size: medium-sized; DNA: TGTGCCAGCAGTGAATTAGGCCCTTGGGGGAACTATGGCTACACCTTC; CDR3: CASSELGPWGNYGYTF
D: .; length: 15; V: TRBV15; J: TRBJ2-4; size: medium-sized; DNA: TGTGCCACCAGCAGAGATCGATCCAGAGGAAACATTCAGTACTTC; CDR3: CATSRDRSRGNIQYF
D: .; length: 16; V: TRBV23-1; J: TRBJ1-4; size: many; DNA: TGCGCCAGCAGTCAATCAAACATCTCAACTAATGAAAAACTGTTTTTT; CDR3: CASSQSNISTNEKLFF
D: .; length: 14; V: TRBV7-9; J: TRBJ2-5; size: many; DNA: TGTGCCAGCAGCCGAGACTTTGTCCAAGAGACCCAGTACTTC; CDR3: CASSRDFVQETQYF
D: .; length: 14; V: TRBV11-2; J: TRBJ2-5; size: many; DNA: TGTGCCAGCAGCTTAGGCAAATTAGAAGAGACCCAGTACTTC; CDR3: CASSLGKLEETQYF
D: .; length: 13; V: TRBV10-3; J: TRBJ2-1; size: medium-sized; DNA: TGTGCCATCCGCGGGACAGAGTACAATGAGCAGTTCTTC; CDR3: CAIRGTEYNEQFF
D: .; length: 12; V: TRBV6-2/TRBV6-3; J: TRBJ1-5; size: few; DNA: TGTGCCAGCAGCCGCCCGTTCATGCCCCAGCATTTT; CDR3: CASSRPFMPQHF
D: .; length: 15; V: TRBV2; J: TRBJ2-1; size: many; DNA: TGTGCCAGCAGTGTAGCTGAAGGCTCCTACAATGAGCAGTTCTTC; CDR3: CASSVAEGSYNEQFF
D: .; length: 13; V: TRBV6-5; J: TRBJ2-3; size: many; DNA: TGTGCCAGCAGTAGTACAGTCACAGATACGCAGTATTTT; CDR3: CASSSTVTDTQYF
D: .; length: 14; V: TRBV29-1; J: TRBJ2-7; size: medium-sized; DNA: TGCAGCATGCGGGTAGGGGCAACCCGCTACGAGCAGTACTTC; CDR3: CSMRVGATRYEQYF
D: TRBD2; length: 17; V: TRBV7-9; J: TRBJ2-3; size: medium-sized; DNA: TGTGCCAGCAGCTTACTTTTACTAGCGGGGGGGCTGCGTACGCAGTATTTT; CDR3: CASSLLLLAGGLRTQYF
D: .; length: 15; V: TRBV7-2; J: TRBJ1-1; size: medium-sized; DNA: TGTGCCAGCAGCTTAGTTGGACGTTCGAACACTGAAGCTTTCTTT; CDR3: CASSLVGRSNTEAFF
D: TRBD2; length: 15; V: TRBV20-1; J: TRBJ2-4; size: many; DNA: TGCAGTGTTCCAAGGACTAGCGGAGCCAAAAACATTCAGTACTTC; CDR3: CSVPRTSGAKNIQYF
D: .; length: 13; V: TRBV7-6; J: TRBJ2-1; size: many; DNA: TGTGCCAGCAGCTTAGTAGAACGAAATGAGCAGTTCTTC; CDR3: CASSLVERNEQFF
D: TRBD1; length: 15; V: TRBV2; J: TRBJ2-3; size: medium-sized; DNA: TGTGCCAGCAGTAGGGACAGGGGACGTACAGATACGCAGTATTTT; CDR3: CASSRDRGRTDTQYF
D: TRBD1; length: 16; V: TRBV14; J: TRBJ2-1; size: medium-sized; DNA: TGTGCCAGCAGTTCATTAGGGACAGGTTCGAGGAATGAGCAGTTCTTC; CDR3: CASSSLGTGSRNEQFF
D: .; length: 15; V: TRBV12-3/TRBV12-4; J: TRBJ1-5; size: medium-sized; DNA: TGTGCCAGCGGACTGACAGTCGGTGTAGGACAGCCCCAGCATTTT; CDR3: CASGLTVGVGQPQHF
D: TRBD1; length: 17; V: TRBV5-4; J: TRBJ1-4; size: many; DNA: TGTGCCAGCAGCTTGGACCAAAGTACAGGGGGCCGTGAAAAACTGTTTTTT; CDR3: CASSLDQSTGGREKLFF
D: TRBD1; length: 15; V: TRBV5-1; J: TRBJ1-2; size: medium-sized; DNA: TGCGCCAGCAGCTTGGCTACAGGGGGGTTCTATGGCTACACCTTC; CDR3: CASSLATGGFYGYTF
D: .; length: 14; V: TRBV6-2/TRBV6-3; J: TRBJ1-6; size: many; DNA: TGTGCCAGCAGTTACGGGGGAGGGGAATCACCCCTCCACTTT; CDR3: CASSYGGGESPLHF
D: .; length: 13; V: TRBV28; J: TRBJ2-2; size: many; DNA: TGTGCCAGTCGGACACCGAACACCGGGGAGCTGTTTTTT; CDR3: CASRTPNTGELFF
D: .; length: 14; V: TRBV2; J: TRBJ2-1; size: many; DNA: TGTGCCAGCAGAGACAGGTATTCCTACAATGAGCAGTTCTTC; CDR3: CASRDRYSYNEQFF
D: .; length: 13; V: TRBV20-1; J: TRBJ2-5; size: medium-sized; DNA: TGCAGTGCTAGATCCGGGGGGCACGAGACCCAGTACTTC; CDR3: CSARSGGHETQYF
D: .; length: 14; V: TRBV6-6; J: TRBJ2-7; size: medium-sized; DNA: TGTGCCAGCAGTTACGAACAAACCTTCTACGAGCAGTACTTC; CDR3: CASSYEQTFYEQYF
D: .; length: 11; V: TRBV12-3/TRBV12-4; J: TRBJ1-2; size: medium-sized; DNA: TGTGCCAGCAGTTATATGAATGGCTACACCTTC; CDR3: CASSYMNGYTF
D: .; length: 14; V: TRBV20-1; J: TRBJ2-7; size: medium-sized; DNA: TGCAGTGCTAGAGATCAGTCAGGGAGCGACGAGCAGTACTTC; CDR3: CSARDQSGSDEQYF
D: .; length: 14; V: TRBV19; J: TRBJ2-5; size: medium-sized; DNA: TGTGCCAGTAGACCACAGGGTTCCCAAGAGACCCAGTACTTC; CDR3: CASRPQGSQETQYF
D: .; length: 13; V: TRBV6-1; J: TRBJ1-5; size: medium-sized; DNA: TGTGCCAGCAGGACGAATAGCAATCAGCCCCAGCATTTT; CDR3: CASRTNSNQPQHF
D: .; length: 15; V: TRBV7-8; J: TRBJ2-3; size: medium-sized; DNA: TGTGCCAGCAGCTTAGAAGCTAGGTCAGGAGATACGCAGTATTTT; CDR3: CASSLEARSGDTQYF
D: TRBD2; length: 14; V: TRBV18; J: TRBJ2-1; size: medium-sized; DNA: TGTGCCAGCTCACCCAGCGGGGGGGGCAATGAGCAGTTCTTC; CDR3: CASSPSGGGNEQFF
D: TRBD1; length: 15; V: TRBV20-1; J: TRBJ1-4; size: medium-sized; DNA: TGCAGTGCTAGAAGGCCCGGGACAGGGAATGAAAAACTGTTTTTT; CDR3: CSARRPGTGNEKLFF
D: .; length: 14; V: TRBV30; J: TRBJ1-1; size: medium-sized; DNA: TGTGCCTGGAGTAGAGACAGAATGAACACTGAAGCTTTCTTT; CDR3: CAWSRDRMNTEAFF
D: .; length: 14; V: TRBV5-1; J: TRBJ1-3; size: medium-sized; DNA: TGCGCCAGCAGCTATACAGGGCTCGGAAACACCATATATTTT; CDR3: CASSYTGLGNTIYF
D: .; length: 12; V: TRBV29-1; J: TRBJ2-3; size: .; DNA: TGCAGCGTTGTACCTGTCCTAGATACGCAGTATTTT; CDR3: CSVVPVLDTQYF
D: .; length: 15; V: TRBV12-3/TRBV12-4; J: TRBJ2-2; size: many; DNA: TGTGCCAGCAGTCAGTCGGGCAGGTCGGCCGGGGAGCTGTTTTTT; CDR3: CASSQSGRSAGELFF
D: TRBD1; length: 15; V: TRBV6-2/TRBV6-3; J: TRBJ2-2; size: many; DNA: TGTGCCAGCAGTTTACGACAGGGGGCCGTCGGGGAGCTGTTTTTT; CDR3: CASSLRQGAVGELFF
D: TRBD1; length: 16; V: TRBV28; J: TRBJ1-1; size: medium-sized; DNA: TGTGCCAGCAGTTTTGTCCTCGGGACAGATAACACTGAAGCTTTCTTT; CDR3: CASSFVLGTDNTEAFF
D: .; length: 15; V: TRBV19; J: TRBJ2-6; size: .; DNA: TGTGAAAGTAGTATAAGACAGACGGGGGCCAACGTCATGAATTTC; CDR3: CESSIRQTGANVMNF
D: .; length: 13; V: TRBV4-3; J: TRBJ1-2; size: many; DNA: TGCGCCAGCAGCTGGGGGGAAAACTATGGCTACACCTTC; CDR3: CASSWGENYGYTF
D: TRBD1; length: 14; V: TRBV20-1; J: TRBJ2-7; size: many; DNA: TGCAGTGCTCGTCCTGGGACAGGGGGGTACGAGCAGTACTTC; CDR3: CSARPGTGGYEQYF
D: .; length: 14; V: TRBV7-2; J: TRBJ1-6; size: medium-sized; DNA: TGTGCCAGCAGCTTAGGTAGATCCGATTCACCCCTCCACTTT; CDR3: CASSLGRSDSPLHF
D: .; length: 14; V: TRBV6-5; J: TRBJ2-7; size: many; DNA: TGTGCCAGCAGTCGCGGATTCCAAAACTACGAGCAGTACTTC; CDR3: CASSRGFQNYEQYF
D: TRBD1; length: 13; V: TRBV11-2; J: TRBJ1-2; size: medium-sized; DNA: TGTGCCAGCAGCCCCGGACAGGGATATGGCTACACCTTC; CDR3: CASSPGQGYGYTF
D: .; length: 14; V: TRBV12-3/TRBV12-4; J: TRBJ2-2; size: medium-sized; DNA: TGTGCCAGCAGTTTCGGAGGGAACACCGGGGAGCTGTTTTTT; CDR3: CASSFGGNTGELFF
D: .; length: 16; V: TRBV6-5; J: TRBJ1-1; size: many; DNA: TGTGCCAGCAGTTACTCCCCCGGAGGGATGAACACTGAAGCTTTCTTT; CDR3: CASSYSPGGMNTEAFF
D: .; length: 13; V: TRBV2; J: TRBJ1-2; size: medium-sized; DNA: TGTGCCAGCAAACCGGGGGACATGCTTGGCTACACCTTC; CDR3: CASKPGDMLGYTF
D: TRBD1; length: 18; V: TRBV6-5; J: TRBJ1-1; size: medium-sized; DNA: TGTGCCAGCAGTTACTCGGTACAGGGGGCGCTTGCTGGCACTGAAGCTTTCTTT; CDR3: CASSYSVQGALAGTEAFF
D: TRBD1; length: 19; V: TRBV5-5; J: TRBJ1-2; size: many; DNA: TGTGCCAGCAGCCAAGGGGGGTCGACAGGGACTCTCTATCGTAGATGGTACACCTTC; CDR3: CASSQGGSTGTLYRRWYTF
D: TRBD1; length: 14; V: TRBV6-2/TRBV6-3; J: TRBJ2-7; size: medium-sized; DNA: TGTGCCAGCAGTTCGTGGACAGGGTTCTACGAGCAGTACTTC; CDR3: CASSSWTGFYEQYF
D: TRBD2; length: 15; V: TRBV4-3; J: TRBJ2-7; size: medium-sized; DNA: TGCGCCAGCAGCCAATCTTGGACTAGCACCTACGAGCAGTACTTC; CDR3: CASSQSWTSTYEQYF
D: .; length: 11; V: TRBV7-2; J: TRBJ1-1; size: many; DNA: TGTGCCAGCAGCTTATTCTCTGAAGCTTTCTTT; CDR3: CASSLFSEAFF
D: .; length: 15; V: TRBV6-2/TRBV6-3; J: TRBJ1-5; size: many; DNA: TGTGCCAGCAGTAACGCCGGCCGGAGCAATCAGCCCCAGCATTTT; CDR3: CASSNAGRSNQPQHF
D: .; length: 15; V: TRBV18; J: TRBJ2-7; size: medium-sized; DNA: TGTGCCAGCTCACAAACCGGGACAAGAATATCCGAGCAGTACTTC; CDR3: CASSQTGTRISEQYF
D: TRBD2; length: 14; V: TRBV6-1; J: TRBJ2-3; size: medium-sized; DNA: TGTGCCAGCCTATGGGGACTAGGCGTAGATACGCAGTATTTT; CDR3: CASLWGLGVDTQYF
D: .; length: 16; V: TRBV20-1; J: TRBJ1-5; size: medium-sized; DNA: TGCAGTGCTAGAGATAGGGGCACTTATAGCAATCAGCCCCAGCATTTT; CDR3: CSARDRGTYSNQPQHF